These 27 T cell receptor beta chains came from one sample sequenced in a study of blood T cell repertoires in COVID-19 (dated by TCRdb to 2019 to 2021). Library construction relied on the immunoSEQ multiplex PCR assay. TCRdb's version of the immuneACCESS table is confined to in-frame rearrangements and falls short of the full clone set. An unresolved V gene accounts for under half of the shortfall where checked; the remainder is of unknown origin. Present in this sample are about 160,000 clones, 90% to 95% of which were seen just once. Approximately 4.6% of the sample rests with the top ten. The sample comprised peripheral blood. The receptors come from a woman aged 45 to 65 with acute or convalescent COVID-19.

The V call is TRBV6-5, the J call TRBJ2-1; 7 nucleotides align to TRBD1. Germline V gene sequence: CDR1 MNHEY, CDR2 SVGAGI. V shed 0 bases, J shed 0 bases, and the junction held 2 bases outside the gene matches. The CDR3 loop spans 16 amino acids. CDR3 bases: TGTGCCAGCAGTTACTCGACAGGGAGCTCCTACAATGAGCAGTTCTTC. Its translation is CASSYSTGSSYNEQFF.

This chain links TRBV9 with TRBJ2-7; TRBD1 is a possible D gene (5 bases). The CDR3 extends over 14 amino acids. CDR1 and CDR2 (germline): SGDLS, YYNGEE. Trimming took 3 bases from V and 2 from J, leaving 12 bases between them. The chain's CDR3 is CASSATGYPYEQYF. For the CDR3, the DNA is TGTGCCAGCAGCGCCACAGGATACCCCTACGAGCAGTACTTC.

This chain connects TRBV10-2 to TRBJ2-3; D ambiguous. CDR1 and CDR2 from the germline V gene are WSHSY and SAAADI. Trimming took off 2 bases at V and 2 bases at J, with 23 bases between the two ends. This CDR3 has 19 residues. DNA for the CDR3: TGCGCCAGCAGTGAGCTCATTAATAGTCGGGTTAAGAACACAGATACGCAGTATTTT. Protein product: CASSELINSRVKNTDTQYF.

The chain has TRBV2 and TRBJ1-2; a possible D gene is TRBD1 (6 bases). Germline V gene sequence: CDR1 SNHLY, CDR2 FYNNEI. V was cut by 6 bases and J by 2 bases, with 10 bases left in between. The CDR3 has 13 amino acids. The CDR3 DNA sequence: TGTGCCAGCAGAGTAACAGGGAACTATGGCTACACCTTC. It specifies CASRVTGNYGYTF.

This chain links TRBV9 with TRBJ2-6, with D possibly matching TRBD1 (5 bases). This CDR3 has 16 residues. With 3 bases removed from V and 0 bases from J, the gap between germline ends came to 10 bases. Germline CDR1 and CDR2: SGDLS and YYNGEE. CDR3 protein: CASSGPGFSGANVLTF. DNA for the CDR3: TGTGCCAGCAGCGGTCCAGGGTTCTCTGGGGCCAACGTCCTGACTTTC.

The chain uses TRBV19 and TRBJ2-1, with 9 bases that match TRBD1. CDR3 length: 15 amino acids. From germline, CDR1 is LNHDA and CDR2 SQIVND (reference sequence). V shed 6 bases and J 8 bases; nucleotides not matched to a gene: 11. CDR3 nucleotide sequence: TGTGCCAGTAGCGAGGACAGGGGTAATAACGATGAGCAGTTCTTC. Translated, it gives CASSEDRGNNDEQFF. Complete variable domain (other parts from reference TRBV19 and TRBJ2-1): DGGITQSPKYLFRKEGQNVTLSCEQNLNHDAMYWYRQDPGQGLRLIYYSQIVNDFQKGDIAEGYSVSREKKESFPLTVTSAQKNPTAFYLCASSEDRGNNDEQFFGPGTRLTVL.

The gene calls are TRBV30 and TRBJ2-1; 7 nucleotides align to TRBD1. Trimming at V came to 4 bases and at J to 6 bases, leaving 0 bases not matched to a gene. This CDR3 is built from 11 residues. From germline, CDR1 is GTSNPN and CDR2 SVGIG (reference sequence). CDR3 residues: CAWTGGNEQFF. The CDR3 nucleotides are TGTGCCTGGACAGGGGGCAATGAGCAGTTCTTC.

This chain uses TRBV7-9 with TRBJ1-2; the D gene is possibly TRBD1 (5 bases). The CDR3 totals 13 residues. V was cut by 3 bases and J by 8 bases, with 13 bases left in between. Germline V lookup: CDR1 SEHNR, CDR2 FQNEAQ (reference sequence). The CDR3 coding sequence is TGTGCCAGCAGCTTTCAAGGGGTCGGCGGCTACACCTTC. It translates to CASSFQGVGGYTF.

The chain joins TRBV27 to TRBJ1-5, with a possible D match to TRBD1 (5 bases). The CDR3 contains 15 residues. Germline V lookup: CDR1 MNHEY, CDR2 SMNVEV (reference sequence). Between the trimmed V and J ends, which lost 3 bases and 0 bases, there was a span of 9 bases. CDR3 coding DNA: TGTGCCAGCAGTTTCGGGCAGGGTAGCAATCAGCCCCAGCATTTT. Amino acid sequence: CASSFGQGSNQPQHF.

The chain uses TRBV9 and TRBJ1-4, with D perhaps TRBD1 (5 bases). Germline V CDR1 and CDR2: SGDLS, YYNGEE. Trimming took 0 bases from V and 5 from J, leaving 8 bases between them. CDR3 size: 14 residues. In DNA form, the CDR3 reads TGTGCCAGCAGCGTAGGACAGACAAATGAAAAACTGTTTTTT. Its translation is CASSVGQTNEKLFF.

This rearrangement joins TRBV5-1 to TRBJ2-2; the D gene is possibly TRBD2 (5 bases). CDR3 length: 15 amino acids. CDR1 is SGHRS and CDR2 is YFSETQ in the germline V gene. V was cut by 4 bases and J by 0 bases, with 10 bases left in between. In DNA, the CDR3 is TGCGCCAGCAGCCAAACGGGGACGAACACCGGGGAGCTGTTTTTT. This encodes CASSQTGTNTGELFF.

The chain joins TRBV3-1 (or the pseudogene TRBV3-2) to TRBJ1-2, with a tentative D call TRBD1 (5 bases). V dropped 0 bases and J dropped 4 bases, with 12 bases sitting between them. CDR3 length equals 15 residues. Germline V gives CDR1 LGHDT, CDR2 YNNKEL (reference sequence). CDR3 coding DNA: TGTGCCAGCAGCCAAGATACAGGCGGTTCCTATGGCTACACCTTC. Translating it yields CASSQDTGGSYGYTF.

Concerning this clone: Because it lacks the conserved phenylalanine or tryptophan at the end, this CDR3 is likely a read error. The DNA is omitted, as the CDR3 cannot be located on it reliably, and the CDR3 follows TCRdb's listing. This chain joins TRBV25-1 and TRBJ1-2; the table calls TRBD1, which could not be checked here. CDR1 MGHDK and CDR2 SYGVNS come from the germline V gene. Inclusive of both ends, the CDR3 amounts to 9 amino acids. The CDR3 loop is CASSQGTGP.

The rearrangement links TRBV5-4 to TRBJ2-2; TRBD1 aligns across 8 bases. Losses at the gene ends were 5 bases for V and 2 bases for J; bases not matched to a gene: 5. Germline V lookup: CDR1 SGHNT, CDR2 YYREEE (reference sequence). The CDR3 has 15 amino acids. In DNA form, the CDR3 reads TGTGCCAGCAGGAAAGACAGGGGCAACACCGGGGAGCTGTTTTTT. The encoded protein is CASRKDRGNTGELFF.

This rearrangement joins TRBV9 to TRBJ2-7; TRBD2 is a possible D gene (6 bases). CDR3 length equals 14 residues. V dropped 4 bases and J dropped 0 bases, with 11 bases sitting between them. Germline values: CDR1 SGDLS, CDR2 YYNGEE. The CDR3: CASSSHGSSYEQYF. The DNA for the CDR3 is TGTGCCAGCAGCTCACACGGGAGCTCCTACGAGCAGTACTTC.

This rearrangement joins TRBV19 to TRBJ1-5; D ambiguous. CDR3 length equals 15 residues. The V end was cut by 8 bases, the J end by 2 bases, with 16 bases between. Germline loops: CDR1 LNHDA, CDR2 SQIVND (reference sequence). This CDR3 reads CASGRTSLGNQPQHF. The CDR3 DNA reads as TGTGCCAGTGGGAGGACTTCACTGGGCAATCAGCCCCAGCATTTT.

In DNA form, the CDR3 reads TGTGCCAGCAGAATCCCGGGGATCCCCAGAGGCAATCAGCCCCAGCATTTT. The encoded protein is CASRIPGIPRGNQPQHF. The genes are TRBV28 and TRBJ1-5; no definite D call. Germline V lookup: CDR1 MDHEN, CDR2 SYDVKM. The CDR3 covers 17 residues. V lost 6 bases, J lost 2 bases, and 20 bases lay in between.

The rearrangement joins TRBV15 to TRBJ2-1, with 7 bases fitting TRBD1. The CDR3 is 15 residues long. Trimming removed 1 base from V and 3 bases from J; junction bases left unmatched: 3. Germline CDR1 and CDR2: LNHNV and YYDKDF (reference sequence). The CDR3 DNA sequence: TGTGCCACCAGCAGAGGGGGACAGTTCTACAATGAGCAGTTCTTC. Translating it yields CATSRGGQFYNEQFF.

The chain employs TRBV30 and TRBJ2-1; 9 bases are a match to TRBD2. Germline loops: CDR1 GTSNPN, CDR2 SVGIG (reference sequence). CDR3 size: 13 residues. The ends lost 3 bases at V and 8 bases at J; junction bases unmatched: 5. The CDR3 reads CAWRLAGRDEQFF. CDR3 DNA: TGTGCCTGGAGGCTAGCGGGAAGGGATGAGCAGTTCTTC.

The chain uses TRBV6-2 or TRBV6-3 and TRBJ2-2; weak D call: TRBD1 (6 bases). This CDR3 spans 16 amino acids. The germline V gene encodes CDR1 MNHEY and CDR2 SVGEGT. Trimming removed 3 bases from V and 0 bases from J, with 11 bases in between. The CDR3 DNA reads TGTGCCAGCAGTTATACCGGGACATCGAACACCGGGGAGCTGTTTTTT. It is translated as CASSYTGTSNTGELFF.

The chain recombines TRBV7-3 with TRBJ2-3; tentative D call: TRBD2 (7 bases). The V gene's germline CDR1 is SGHTA and CDR2 FQGTGA. V gave up 1 base and J gave up 0 bases, with 8 bases separating them. The CDR3 extends over 15 amino acids. CDR3 DNA sequence: TGTGCCAGCAGCTTAAGGGGGGGCAGCACAGATACGCAGTATTTT. Translated: CASSLRGGSTDTQYF.

V is TRBV6-2 or TRBV6-3 and J is TRBJ2-2; D call uncertain. The ends were cut back, 5 bases at V and 4 bases at J, with 26 bases in the middle. The CDR3 totals 19 residues. Germline V gene sequence: CDR1 MNHEY, CDR2 SVGEGT. This chain's CDR3 is CASSSPFGQVGSSTGELFF. The DNA for the CDR3 is TGTGCCAGCAGTAGCCCATTTGGGCAGGTGGGTTCGAGCACCGGGGAGCTGTTTTTT.

This clone occurred once. CDR3 sequence (DNA): TGCAGCGTTGAAGATTATCGGGGAAGGTTCGCTGGCTACACCTTC. Encoded protein: CSVEDYRGRFAGYTF. The rearrangement joins TRBV29-1 to TRBJ1-2; D unresolved. Germline CDR1 SQVTM, CDR2 ANQGSEA. V lost 0 bases to trimming and J lost 7 bases, with 18 bases between them. This CDR3 has 15 amino acids.

This chain uses TRBV28 with TRBJ2-4; 7 positions agree with TRBD2. Looked up from germline, CDR1 is MDHEN and CDR2 is SYDVKM. The CDR3 runs 18 residues. V was pared by 2 bases and J by 0 bases, with 10 bases of the junction left unmatched. DNA of the CDR3: TGTGCCAGCAGTTTAGGGCAGGGACTACTCCTAGCCAAAAACATTCAGTACTTC. This translates into CASSLGQGLLLAKNIQYF.

The rearrangement joins TRBV4-1 to TRBJ2-1; unclear D gene. The V and J ends lost 0 bases and 4 bases respectively, with 4 bases between them. The germline gives CDR1 MGHRA, CDR2 YSYEKL. The CDR3 consists of 13 residues. CDR3 loop: CASSQDPYNEQFF. DNA of the CDR3: TGCGCCAGCAGCCAAGACCCGTACAATGAGCAGTTCTTC.

The chain is built from TRBV27 and TRBJ2-3; 7 bases agree with TRBD1. The CDR3 has 12 amino acids. Germline V CDR1 and CDR2: MNHEY, SMNVEV (reference sequence). Trimming took 8 bases from V and 6 from J; bases not matched to a gene: 5. The CDR3 sequence is CASEGAGDTQYF. The CDR3 bases are TGTGCCAGCGAGGGGGCAGGTGATACGCAGTATTTT.

This chain connects TRBV7-8 to TRBJ1-5; D possibly corresponds to TRBD1 (5 bases). Germline values: CDR1 SGHVS, CDR2 FQNEAQ. The CDR3 covers 16 residues. Trimming took off 5 bases at V and 3 bases at J, with 17 bases between the two ends. CDR3 bases: TGTGCCAGCAGCCCCGTCGAAGCGGGACTCAATCAGCCCCAGCATTTT. It codes for CASSPVEAGLNQPQHF.